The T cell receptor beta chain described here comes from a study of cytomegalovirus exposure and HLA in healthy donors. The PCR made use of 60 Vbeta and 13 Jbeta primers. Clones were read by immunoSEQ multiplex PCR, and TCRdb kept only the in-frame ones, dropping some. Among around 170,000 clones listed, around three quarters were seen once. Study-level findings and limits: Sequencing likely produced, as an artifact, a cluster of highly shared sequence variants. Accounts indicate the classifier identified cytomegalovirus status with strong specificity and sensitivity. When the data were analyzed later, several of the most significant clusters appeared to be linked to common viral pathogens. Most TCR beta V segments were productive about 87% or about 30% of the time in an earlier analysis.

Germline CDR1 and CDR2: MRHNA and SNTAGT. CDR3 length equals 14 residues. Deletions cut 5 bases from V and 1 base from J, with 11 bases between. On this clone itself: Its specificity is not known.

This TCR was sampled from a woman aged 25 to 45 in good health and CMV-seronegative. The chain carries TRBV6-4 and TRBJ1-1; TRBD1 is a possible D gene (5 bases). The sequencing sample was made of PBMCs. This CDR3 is CASSRMGGNTEAFF. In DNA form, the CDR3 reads TGTGCCAGCAGTCGGATGGGGGGGAACACTGAAGCTTTCTTT.